One and the same sample provided the 20 T cell receptor beta chains below, sequenced in a study of T cells after yellow fever vaccination. A single record per CDR3 protein comes from TCRdb applying MiXCR to the 5' RACE reads. The data contain around 400,000 distinct CDR3 sequences, 11% of them singletons. The material sequenced was PBMCs, taken on the day of the first yellow fever vaccination. The receptors shown here come from a young man who received the YFV17D yellow fever vaccine.

The rearrangement joins TRBV6-2 or TRBV6-3 to TRBJ1-5; D is unresolved. Trimming took 2 bases from V and 0 from J, leaving 11 bases between them. CDR1 and CDR2 from the germline V gene are MNHEY and SVGEGT. This CDR3 region has 16 residues. The CDR3 protein is CASSYRQPYSNQPQHF. The CDR3 nucleotides are TGTGCCAGCAGTTACAGGCAGCCTTATAGCAATCAGCCCCAGCATTTT.

This clonotype was observed a few times. V and J are TRBV20-1 and TRBJ1-1; possible D gene TRBD1, 6 bases. CDR1 is DFQATT and CDR2 is SNEGSKA in the germline V gene (reference sequence). The CDR3 length is 14 residues. V lost 3 bases and J lost 5, with 16 bases in between. The CDR3: CSARYSQGLTEAFF. CDR3 nucleotides: TGCAGTGCTAGGTATTCCCAGGGGCTAACTGAAGCTTTCTTT.

A few counts support this clonotype. V gene TRBV5-4 combines with J gene TRBJ2-7, with TRBD1 identical over 10 bases. Germline assignment: CDR1 SGHNT and CDR2 YYREEE (reference sequence). The CDR3 totals 15 residues. V gave up 7 bases and J gave up 1 base; unmatched junction bases: 8. The CDR3 region is CASRQDRGFSYEQYF. CDR3 DNA: TGTGCCAGCCGACAGGACAGGGGGTTTTCCTACGAGCAGTACTTC.

This clonotype was detected a few times. This sequence joins TRBV19 and TRBJ2-7; TRBD1 aligns across 9 bases. Germline trimming cut 7 bases from V and 2 bases from J; bases unmatched to any gene: 12. Germline-derived CDR1 and CDR2 are LNHDA and SQIVND (reference sequence). This CDR3 is 16 amino acids long. This CDR3 is CASTSSGTGIPYEQYF. The CDR3, as DNA: TGTGCCAGTACCTCGTCCGGGACAGGGATCCCCTACGAGCAGTACTTC.

The table lists this clonotype with a few counts. CDR3 amino acids: CASSLMGSGPHTQYF. The CDR3 region has the DNA TGTGCCAGCAGCTTGATGGGTAGCGGGCCCCATACGCAGTATTTT. The chain combines TRBV7-2 with TRBJ2-3, with 7 bases matching TRBD2. V was pared by 3 bases and J by 7 bases, with 10 bases of the junction left unmatched. The germline gives CDR1 SGHTA, CDR2 FQGNSA. CDR3 length equals 15 residues.

The chain has TRBV7-9 and TRBJ2-7; D is unresolved. Looked up from germline, CDR1 is SEHNR and CDR2 is FQNEAQ (reference sequence). CDR3 size: 13 residues. V was clipped by 5 bases and J by 4 bases, with 12 bases between them. CDR3 sequence: CASSRTTGYEQYV. The CDR3 DNA is TGTGCCAGCAGCCGTACCACGGGTTACGAGCAGTACGTC.

The V call is TRBV5-1, the J call TRBJ2-1; 9 nucleotides match TRBD1. Germline V CDR1 and CDR2: SGHRS, YFSETQ. The CDR3 loop spans 16 amino acids. The V gene end was trimmed by 2 bases and the J gene end by 4 bases; junction bases not matched to a gene: 7. This CDR3 is CASSFRGTGPYNEQFF. The CDR3 DNA reads TGCGCCAGCAGCTTTCGTGGGACAGGGCCTTACAATGAGCAGTTCTTC.

This clonotype was counted at least ten times. CDR3 region: CASSLAGQYNEQFF. In DNA form, the CDR3 reads TGTGCCAGCAGCTTAGCGGGACAATACAATGAGCAGTTCTTC. This chain links TRBV7-6 with TRBJ2-1; the D gene is possibly TRBD1 (6 bases). The CDR3 is 14 amino acids. The V gene's germline CDR1 is SGHVS and CDR2 FNYEAQ. The V and J ends lost 0 bases and 4 bases respectively, with 7 bases between them.

The rearrangement links TRBV9 to TRBJ2-2, with D hard to call. Looked up from germline, CDR1 is SGDLS and CDR2 is YYNGEE. V was cut by 1 base and J by 4 bases, with 8 bases left in between. This CDR3 region has 14 residues. The CDR3 nucleotides read TGTGCCAGCAGCGTATTGTCTGGCACCGGGGAGCTGTTTTTT. It encodes CASSVLSGTGELFF.

This clonotype was picked up a small number of times. The rearrangement links TRBV12-3 or TRBV12-4 to TRBJ2-7, with D hard to call. Trimming pared 3 bases from V and 2 bases from J, leaving 8 bases between. The CDR3 is made up of 13 amino acids. CDR3 DNA sequence: TGTGCCAGCAGTTTTGTGTCGCCCTACGAGCAGTACTTC. The encoded protein is CASSFVSPYEQYF.

This clonotype came up a few times. The chain combines TRBV7-2 with TRBJ1-6; D ambiguous. The CDR3 sequence is 13 residues long. Germline CDR1 is SGHTA and CDR2 is FQGNSA. V was pared by 4 bases and J by 10 bases, with 11 bases between. CDR3 protein: CASSSPPESPLHF. The CDR3 DNA reads as TGTGCCAGCAGCTCCCCCCCGGAATCACCCCTCCACTTT.

This clonotype was detected a few times. The chain carries TRBV5-4 and TRBJ2-3; the D call may be TRBD1 or TRBD2 (5 bases each). The CDR3 is made up of 15 amino acids. In germline, CDR1 is SGHNT, CDR2 YYREEE (reference sequence). The V and J ends lost 4 bases and 4 bases respectively, with 16 bases between them. CDR3 loop: CASSQPGRQADTQYF. CDR3 DNA: TGTGCCAGCAGCCAGCCGGGACGTCAGGCAGATACGCAGTATTTT.

V and J are TRBV6-2 or TRBV6-3 and TRBJ2-1; D is ambiguous. Germline CDR1 reads MNHEY; CDR2 reads SVGEGT. Between the trimmed V and J ends, which lost 2 bases and 0 bases, there was a span of 20 bases. The CDR3 sequence is 19 residues long. The CDR3 sequence is CASSYRLALRPSSYNEQFF. The CDR3 DNA follows: TGTGCCAGCAGTTACCGATTAGCCCTCCGACCCAGCTCCTACAATGAGCAGTTCTTC.

This clonotype was counted a few times. The chain combines TRBV7-2 with TRBJ2-2; 7 bases are a match to TRBD1. The CDR3 consists of 17 residues. Germline-derived CDR1 and CDR2 are SGHTA and FQGNSA. The ends lost 10 bases at V and 4 bases at J; junction bases unmatched: 18. CDR3 bases: TGTGCCATCCCCCAGGGCCGACAGGGACGGCTCACCGGGGAGCTGTTTTTT. Translated: CAIPQGRQGRLTGELFF.

The CDR3 region is CASSPVLASGGSDTQYF. CDR3 bases: TGTGCCAGCAGCCCGGTCCTTGCTAGCGGGGGCTCAGATACGCAGTATTTT. The chain recombines TRBV5-6 with TRBJ2-3; 10 bases agree with TRBD2. J gave up 4 bases and V 4 bases, and 12 bases lay outside the gene matches. CDR1 and CDR2 (germline): SGHDT, YYEEEE. This CDR3 has 17 amino acids.

This rearrangement joins TRBV7-2 to TRBJ1-2; 7 bases match TRBD1. With 4 bases clipped from V and 4 bases from J, the junction kept 9 bases outside the gene matches. In germline, CDR1 is SGHTA, CDR2 FQGNSA. There are 15 residues in the CDR3. Here the CDR3 reads CASSSRTGLSYGYTF. CDR3 bases: TGTGCCAGCAGCTCACGGACAGGCCTGTCCTATGGCTACACCTTC.

The chain couples TRBV6-5 to TRBJ1-2, with D unclear. The CDR3 is 13 residues long. V lost 5 bases, J lost 4 bases, and 11 bases lay in between. Germline CDR1 is MNHEY and CDR2 is SVGAGI. The CDR3 nucleotides read TGTGCCAGCAGTACCGAGATAGGCTATGGCTACACCTTC. The encoded protein is CASSTEIGYGYTF.

This clonotype has a handful of counts. The chain links TRBV7-9 to TRBJ2-1, with TRBD1 as a possible D gene (6 bases). The CDR3 length is 14 residues. V shed 1 base and J shed 9 bases, with 13 bases lying between them. CDR1 and CDR2 from the germline V gene are SEHNR and FQNEAQ (reference sequence). CDR3 in DNA: TGTGCCAGCAGCTTAGACCTGGGGGCGGGTGAGCAGTTCTTC. Translated: CASSLDLGAGEQFF.

This clonotype was picked up a small number of times. The V call is TRBV10-3, the J call TRBJ2-7, with D perhaps being TRBD1 or TRBD2 (5 bases each). Germline CDR1 is ENHRY and CDR2 is SYGVKD. This CDR3 is 15 amino acids long. V was cut by 4 bases and J by 2 bases, with 15 bases left in between. CDR3 protein: CAISGALGVPYEQYF. CDR3 bases: TGTGCCATCAGTGGGGCCTTGGGGGTCCCCTACGAGCAGTACTTC.

This clonotype turned up a few times. The genes are TRBV5-8 and TRBJ2-1; 11 bases match TRBD2. The germline gives CDR1 SGHTS, CDR2 YDEGEE. J was trimmed by 7 bases and V by 4 bases; bases with no gene match: 4. The CDR3 loop spans 14 amino acids. The DNA for the CDR3 is TGTGCCAGCAGCGCATGGACTAGCGGGAATGAGCAGTTCTTC. Translation gives CASSAWTSGNEQFF.